The present T cell receptor (beta chain) was sequenced within a study of CD8 T cells in ankylosing spondylitis. V lost 3 bases and J 5 bases, leaving 10 bases between the germline ends. Germline V gene sequence: CDR1 LGHNA, CDR2 YSLEER. The CDR3 runs 14 residues. Quantitative 5'-RACE was performed with molecular barcodes, and it yielded the TCR beta libraries. TCRdb independently ran MiXCR on the 5' RACE reads; one entry per CDR3 protein. The sample holds roughly 130,000 distinct CDR3 sequences; about a tenth are singletons and the top ten take approximately 3.4%. This clonotype was detected ten times or more.

Sequencing was carried out using blood, either unsorted or a sorted T cell fraction (not recorded which). The J gene is TRBJ2-2, the V gene TRBV4-3; weak D call: TRBD1 (6 bases). This TCR derives from a male donor with ankylosing spondylitis or in good health (not recorded which). CDR3 in DNA: TGCGCCAGCAGCCATACAGGGAAAACCGGGGAGCTGTTTTTT. This codes for CASSHTGKTGELFF.